Listed below are T cell receptor beta chains from one sample, sequenced in a study of tumor-infiltrating lymphocytes in primary liver carcinoma. Using its own MiXCR run on the multiplex PCR reads, TCRdb lists one record per CDR3 protein. Of 250,000 to 400,000 distinct CDR3 sequences listed, 55% to 65% were seen once; the top ten hold roughly 9%. Sequenced material: peripheral blood. These receptor sequences come from a man aged 35 to 55 with primary liver carcinoma and hepatitis B virus infection. The CDR3 runs from the conserved cysteine through the conserved F or W. A D gene is named only where the DNA matches it firmly. Only some rows state a clone size, as once, few, many or a class for expanded clones.

J: TRBJ2-5
length: 13
V: TRBV4-1
size: many
D: .
CDR3: CASSQQEGETQYF
DNA: TGCGCCAGCAGCCAGCAGGAGGGAGAGACCCAGTACTTC

J: TRBJ2-6
length: 15
V: TRBV5-5
size: many
D: .
CDR3: CASSWSATGANVLTF
DNA: TGTGCCAGCAGCTGGTCAGCCACTGGGGCCAACGTCCTGACTTTC

J: TRBJ1-4
length: 15
V: TRBV10-3
size: few
D: .
CDR3: CAISESRGPNEKLFF
DNA: TGTGCCATCAGTGAGTCAAGGGGCCCTAATGAAAAACTGTTTTTT

J: TRBJ2-3
length: 14
V: TRBV20-1
size: once
D: .
CDR3: CSAREMGSTDTQYF
DNA: TGCAGTGCTAGAGAAATGGGGAGCACAGATACGCAGTATTTT

J: TRBJ2-1
length: 14
V: TRBV6-1
size: many
D: TRBD2
CDR3: CASSLAGVYNEQFF
DNA: TGTGCCAGCAGCCTAGCGGGAGTTTACAATGAGCAGTTCTTC

J: TRBJ2-3
length: 14
V: TRBV6-1
size: .
D: TRBD1
CDR3: CVSWATGGNQPQYF
DNA: TGTGTCAGCTGGGCGACAGGGGGCAATCAGCCCCAGTATTTT

J: TRBJ2-3
length: 15
V: TRBV5-4
size: .
D: TRBD2
CDR3: CASSPYSGGTDTQYF
DNA: TGTGCCAGCAGTCCATATAGCGGGGGCACAGATACGCAGTATTTT

J: TRBJ2-5
length: 14
V: TRBV11-2
size: .
D: TRBD1
CDR3: CTSCAGTVQETQYF
DNA: TGTACCAGCTGCGCAGGGACAGTACAAGAGACCCAGTACTTC

J: TRBJ2-1
length: 17
V: TRBV5-1
size: .
D: TRBD1
CDR3: CASSRSTGGPSYNEQFF
DNA: TGCGCCAGCAGCCGATCTACAGGGGGTCCTTCCTACAATGAGCAGTTCTTC

J: TRBJ2-3
length: 15
V: TRBV7-9
size: .
D: TRBD2
CDR3: CASSLLLAGPDTQYF
DNA: TGTGCCAGCAGCTTATTGCTAGCGGGACCAGATACGCAGTATTTT

J: TRBJ2-1
length: 10
V: TRBV29-1
size: .
D: .
CDR3: CSVVRSEQLF
DNA: TGCAGCGTTGTTCGAAGTGAGCAGCTCTTC

J: TRBJ1-5
length: 15
V: TRBV6-5
size: .
D: .
CDR3: CVSSPRRISNQPQRF
DNA: TGTGTCAGCAGTCCCCGGAGGATTAGCAATCAGCCTCAGCGTTTT

J: TRBJ2-7
length: 18
V: TRBV6-6
size: many
D: .
CDR3: CASSYSHGQRGAAYEQYF
DNA: TGTGCCAGCAGTTACTCGCATGGGCAGAGAGGGGCCGCCTACGAGCAGTACTTC

J: TRBJ2-3
length: 12
V: TRBV30
size: .
D: .
CDR3: CAWSESTDTQYF
DNA: TGTGCCTGGAGTGAGAGCACAGATACGCAGTATTTT

J: TRBJ2-1
length: 17
V: TRBV4-1
size: many
D: TRBD2
CDR3: CASSQGLAGGSYNEQFF
DNA: TGCGCCAGCAGCCAAGGTTTAGCGGGAGGTTCCTACAATGAGCAGTTCTTC

J: TRBJ2-1
length: 17
V: TRBV4-2
size: .
D: TRBD2
CDR3: CASSLGLAGGACNEQFF
DNA: TGTGCCAGCAGCCTGGGACTAGCGGGAGGGGCCTGCAATGAACAGTTCTTC

J: TRBJ2-3
length: 17
V: TRBV5-5
size: many
D: TRBD2
CDR3: CASSLRLGGYERDTQYF
DNA: TGTGCCAGCAGCCTACGATTGGGAGGGTACGAGAGGGATACGCAGTATTTT

J: TRBJ2-6
length: 20
V: TRBV11-2
size: .
D: .
CDR3: CANSLGLSANGRAGANVLTF
DNA: TGTGCCAACAGCTTGGGTCTTTCGGCTAACGGGAGAGCCGGGGCCAACGTCCTGACTTTC

J: TRBJ2-3
length: 14
V: TRBV28
size: .
D: .
CDR3: CASNFLPQGDTQYF
DNA: TGTGCCAGCAATTTTCTACCCCAAGGGGATACGCAGTATTTT

J: TRBJ2-1
length: 15
V: TRBV11-3
size: .
D: .
CDR3: CASSETSGTYNEQFF
DNA: TGTGCCAGCAGCGAGACAAGCGGAACATACAATGAGCAGTTCTTC

J: TRBJ2-7
length: 14
V: TRBV5-6
size: few
D: .
CDR3: CASSSYLRPYEQYF
DNA: TGTGCCAGCAGCTCCTACCTAAGGCCCTACGAGCAGTACTTC

J: TRBJ1-2
length: 16
V: TRBV11-2
size: once
D: TRBD1
CDR3: CASSFAGGVYRFGYTF
DNA: TGTGCCAGCAGCTTCGCAGGGGGCGTTTACCGCTTTGGCTACACCTTC

J: TRBJ2-6
length: 17
V: TRBV12-3/TRBV12-4
size: once
D: .
CDR3: CASSFLVGASGANVLTF
DNA: TGTGCCAGCAGTTTTCTAGTGGGCGCTTCTGGGGCCAACGTCCTGACTTTC

J: TRBJ2-2
length: 15
V: TRBV11-1
size: .
D: .
CDR3: CASSFSRSGARELFF
DNA: TGTGCCAGCAGCTTCTCCCGGTCGGGCGCCCGGGAGCTGTTTTTT

J: TRBJ2-7
length: 15
V: TRBV6-2/TRBV6-3
size: many
D: TRBD2
CDR3: CASRYTSGSSYEQYF
DNA: TGTGCCAGCAGGTATACTAGCGGCAGCTCCTACGAGCAGTACTTC

J: TRBJ1-5
length: 14
V: TRBV4-1
size: many
D: .
CDR3: CASSQGSGYQPQHF
DNA: TGCGCCAGCAGCCAAGGTTCAGGTTATCAGCCCCAGCATTTT

J: TRBJ1-2
length: 13
V: TRBV12-3/TRBV12-4
size: .
D: .
CDR3: CASSPRLSYDCTF
DNA: TGTGCCAGCAGTCCTAGGTTAAGCTATGATTGCACCTTC

J: TRBJ2-3
length: 14
V: TRBV12-3/TRBV12-4
size: .
D: .
CDR3: CASSPLPSADTQYF
DNA: TGTGCCAGCAGCCCGTTACCTAGCGCAGATACGCAGTATTTT

J: TRBJ2-4
length: 14
V: TRBV4-3
size: .
D: .
CDR3: CASSQGFRMGIQYF
DNA: TGCGCCAGCAGCCAAGGGTTTCGAATGGGCATTCAGTACTTC

J: TRBJ2-5
length: 13
V: TRBV5-1
size: few
D: .
CDR3: CASSFRQQETQYF
DNA: TGCGCCAGCAGCTTTCGACAGCAAGAGACCCAGTACTTC

J: TRBJ1-5
length: 15
V: TRBV6-2/TRBV6-3
size: .
D: .
CDR3: CASSPSTTGNQPQHF
DNA: TGTGCCAGCAGTCCGTCCACGACAGGCAATCAGCCCCAGCATTTT

J: TRBJ2-4
length: 15
V: TRBV7-9
size: .
D: .
CDR3: CASGPTDLAKNIQYF
DNA: TGTGCCAGCGGTCCGACGGATCTAGCCAAAAACATTCAGTACTTC

J: TRBJ2-1
length: 14
V: TRBV12-3/TRBV12-4
size: few
D: TRBD1
CDR3: CASRTGQRGNEQFF
DNA: TGTGCCAGCAGAACGGGACAGAGAGGGAATGAGCAGTTCTTC

J: TRBJ2-1
length: 15
V: TRBV5-1
size: few
D: .
CDR3: CASRTGTGAYNEQFF
DNA: TGCGCCAGCAGGACCGGGACCGGAGCCTACAATGAGCAGTTCTTC

J: TRBJ2-7
length: 14
V: TRBV6-5
size: .
D: .
CDR3: CVSRINHRSCEQYF
DNA: TGTGTCAGCAGAATTAATCACAGATCCTGCGAGCAGTACTTC

J: TRBJ2-7
length: 15
V: TRBV11-1
size: .
D: .
CDR3: CVSSAAASSVHEQYF
DNA: TGTGTCAGCAGCGCCGCGGCCAGTTCGGTCCACGAGCAGTACTTC

J: TRBJ2-1
length: 12
V: TRBV20-1
size: .
D: .
CDR3: CSASHPLREQFF
DNA: TGCAGTGCTAGCCACCCTCTGCGCGAGCAGTTCTTC

J: TRBJ2-5
length: 13
V: TRBV29-1
size: .
D: .
CDR3: CSVEGGPGEAKYF
DNA: TGCAGCGTTGAGGGCGGGCCCGGAGAGGCCAAGTACTTC

J: TRBJ2-7
length: 13
V: TRBV6-6
size: many
D: TRBD1
CDR3: CASSYNRGYEQYF
DNA: TGTGCCAGCAGTTACAACAGGGGATACGAGCAGTACTTC

J: TRBJ2-3
length: 16
V: TRBV7-8
size: .
D: .
CDR3: CASRLGAIHSPYTQYF
DNA: TGTGCCAGCAGGTTGGGAGCGATTCACTCACCTTATACGCAGTATTTT

J: TRBJ2-1
length: 15
V: TRBV28
size: .
D: .
CDR3: CASSYRGLGYNEQFF
DNA: TGTGCCAGCAGTTACCGAGGGCTTGGATACAATGAGCAGTTCTTC

J: TRBJ1-1
length: 12
V: TRBV7-9
size: .
D: .
CDR3: CASSLSETEAFF
DNA: TGTGCCAGCAGCTTGAGCGAGACTGAAGCTTTCTTT

J: TRBJ1-1
length: 14
V: TRBV6-5
size: .
D: .
CDR3: CASTLAGGLTKAFF
DNA: TGTGCCAGCACCCTAGCCGGCGGGCTCACTAAAGCTTTCTTT

J: TRBJ2-5
length: 12
V: TRBV20-1
size: .
D: TRBD1
CDR3: CSAAGGQETQYF
DNA: TGCAGCGCTGCAGGGGGCCAAGAGACCCAGTACTTC

J: TRBJ1-1
length: 13
V: TRBV28
size: .
D: TRBD1
CDR3: CASSPIGQGEAFF
DNA: TGTGCCAGCAGTCCTATAGGACAGGGGGAAGCTTTCTTT

J: TRBJ1-5
length: 13
V: TRBV6-1
size: many
D: .
CDR3: CASTWGGNQPQHF
DNA: TGTGCCAGCACCTGGGGCGGCAATCAGCCCCAGCATTTT